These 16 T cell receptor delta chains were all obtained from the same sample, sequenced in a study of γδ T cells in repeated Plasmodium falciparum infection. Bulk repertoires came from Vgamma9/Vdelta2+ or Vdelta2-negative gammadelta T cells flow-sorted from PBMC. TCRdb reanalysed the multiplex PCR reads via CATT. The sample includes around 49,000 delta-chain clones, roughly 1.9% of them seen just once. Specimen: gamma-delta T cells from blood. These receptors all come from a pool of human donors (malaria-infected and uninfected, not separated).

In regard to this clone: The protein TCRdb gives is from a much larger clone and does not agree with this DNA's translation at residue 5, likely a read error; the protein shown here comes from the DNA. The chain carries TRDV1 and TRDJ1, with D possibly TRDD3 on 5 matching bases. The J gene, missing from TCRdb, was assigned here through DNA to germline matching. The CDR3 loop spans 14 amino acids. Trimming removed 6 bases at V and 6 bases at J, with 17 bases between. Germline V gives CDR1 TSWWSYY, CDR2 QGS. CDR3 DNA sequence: TGTGCTCTTGGACTTACCGGGGGTGTGAATAAACTCATCTTT. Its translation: CALGLTGGVNKLIF.

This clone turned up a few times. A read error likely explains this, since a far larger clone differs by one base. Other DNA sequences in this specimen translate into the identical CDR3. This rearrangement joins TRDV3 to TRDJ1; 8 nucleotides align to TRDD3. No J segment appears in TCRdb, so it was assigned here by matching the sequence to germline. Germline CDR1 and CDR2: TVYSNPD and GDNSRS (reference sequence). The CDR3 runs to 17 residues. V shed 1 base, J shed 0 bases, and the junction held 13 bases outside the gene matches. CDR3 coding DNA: TGTGCCTTTAACGGTAATCCTGGGGGACTGTACACCGATAAACTCATCTTT. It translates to CAFNGNPGGLYTDKLIF.

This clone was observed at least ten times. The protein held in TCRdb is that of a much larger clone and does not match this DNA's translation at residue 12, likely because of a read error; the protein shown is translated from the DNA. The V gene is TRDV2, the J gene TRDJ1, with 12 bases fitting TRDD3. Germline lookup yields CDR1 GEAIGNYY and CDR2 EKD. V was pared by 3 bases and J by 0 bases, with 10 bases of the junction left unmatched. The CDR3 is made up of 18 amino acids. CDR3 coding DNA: TGTGCCTGTGACCCGGTACTGGGGGATACAAGAGACACCGATAAACTCATCTTT. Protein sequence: CACDPVLGDTRDTDKLIF.

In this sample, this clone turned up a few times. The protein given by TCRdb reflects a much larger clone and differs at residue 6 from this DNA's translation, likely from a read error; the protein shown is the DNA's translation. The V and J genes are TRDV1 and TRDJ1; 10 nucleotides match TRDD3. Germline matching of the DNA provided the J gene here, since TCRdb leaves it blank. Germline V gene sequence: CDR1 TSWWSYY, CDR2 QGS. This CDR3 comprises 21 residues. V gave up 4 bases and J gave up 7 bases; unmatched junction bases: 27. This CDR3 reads CALGAAGAPTIVRGIRGKLIF. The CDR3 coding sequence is TGTGCTCTTGGGGCCGCTGGTGCTCCTACTATCGTGAGGGGGATACGCGGTAAACTCATCTTT.

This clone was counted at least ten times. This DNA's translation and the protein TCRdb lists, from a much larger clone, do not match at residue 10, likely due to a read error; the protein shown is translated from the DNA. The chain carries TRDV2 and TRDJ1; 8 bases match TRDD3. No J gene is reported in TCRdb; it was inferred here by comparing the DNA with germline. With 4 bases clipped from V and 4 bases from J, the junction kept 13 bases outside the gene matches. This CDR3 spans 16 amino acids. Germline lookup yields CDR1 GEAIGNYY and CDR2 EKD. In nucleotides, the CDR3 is TGTGCCTGTGAAGGGCTTGGGGGATTAGATGGCGATAAACTCATCTTT. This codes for CACEGLGGLDGDKLIF.

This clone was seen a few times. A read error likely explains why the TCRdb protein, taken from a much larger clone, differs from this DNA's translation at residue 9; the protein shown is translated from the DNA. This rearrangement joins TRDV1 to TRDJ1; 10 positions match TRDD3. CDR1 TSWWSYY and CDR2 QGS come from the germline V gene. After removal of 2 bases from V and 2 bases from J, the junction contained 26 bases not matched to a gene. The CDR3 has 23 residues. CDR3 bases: TGTGCTCTTGGGGAATTTGAACCCTATTTTCCCATTATCGTACTGGGGGATACCGATAAACTCATCTTT. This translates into CALGEFEPYFPIIVLGDTDKLIF.

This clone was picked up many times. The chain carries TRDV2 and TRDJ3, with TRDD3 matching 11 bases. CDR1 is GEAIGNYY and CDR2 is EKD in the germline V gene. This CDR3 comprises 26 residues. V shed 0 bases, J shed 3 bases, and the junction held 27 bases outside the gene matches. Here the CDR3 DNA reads TGTGCCTGTGACACCGGTCTAATGCCCCATCGTCGTGGTACTGGGGGATATATCTGGGACACCCGACAGATGTTTTTC. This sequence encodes CACDTGLMPHRRGTGGYIWDTRQMFF.

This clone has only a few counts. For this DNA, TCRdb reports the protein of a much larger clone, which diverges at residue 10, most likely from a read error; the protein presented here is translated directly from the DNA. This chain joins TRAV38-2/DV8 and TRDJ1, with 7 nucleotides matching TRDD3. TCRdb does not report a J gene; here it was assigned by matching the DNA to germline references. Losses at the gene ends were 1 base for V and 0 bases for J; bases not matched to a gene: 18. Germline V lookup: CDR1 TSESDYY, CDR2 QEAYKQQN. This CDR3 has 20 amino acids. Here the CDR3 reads CAYRSFYFPLGYLYTDKLIF. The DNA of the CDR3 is TGTGCTTATAGGAGCTTCTACTTCCCCTTGGGATACTTGTACACCGATAAACTCATCTTT.

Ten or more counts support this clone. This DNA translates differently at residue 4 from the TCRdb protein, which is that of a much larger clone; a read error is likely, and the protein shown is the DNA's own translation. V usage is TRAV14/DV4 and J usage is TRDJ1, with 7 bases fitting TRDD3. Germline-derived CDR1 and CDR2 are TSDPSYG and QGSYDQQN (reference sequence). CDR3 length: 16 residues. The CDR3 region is CAMGETLWGDTDKLIF. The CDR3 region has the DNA TGTGCAATGGGAGAGACCCTCTGGGGGGATACCGATAAACTCATCTTT.

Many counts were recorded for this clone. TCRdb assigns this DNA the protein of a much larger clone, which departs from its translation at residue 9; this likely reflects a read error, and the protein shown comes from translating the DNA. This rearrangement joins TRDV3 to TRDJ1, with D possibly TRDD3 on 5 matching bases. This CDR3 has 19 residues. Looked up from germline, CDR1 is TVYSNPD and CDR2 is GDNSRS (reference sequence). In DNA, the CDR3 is TGTGCGTTCCACCCCTCTCCACCGGACGTACGGGATCGTTTGGGTAAACTCATCTTT. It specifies CAFHPSPPDVRDRLGKLIF.

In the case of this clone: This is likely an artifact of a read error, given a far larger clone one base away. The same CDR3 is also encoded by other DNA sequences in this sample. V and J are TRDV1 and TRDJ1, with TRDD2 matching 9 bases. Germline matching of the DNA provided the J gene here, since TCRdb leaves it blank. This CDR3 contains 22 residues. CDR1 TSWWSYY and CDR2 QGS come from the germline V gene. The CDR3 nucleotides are TGTGCTCTAGGGGGTCCCGCCTTCCTACGAAACTGGGGATGGAGGTACACCGATAAACTCATCTTT. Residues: CALGGPAFLRNWGWRYTDKLIF.

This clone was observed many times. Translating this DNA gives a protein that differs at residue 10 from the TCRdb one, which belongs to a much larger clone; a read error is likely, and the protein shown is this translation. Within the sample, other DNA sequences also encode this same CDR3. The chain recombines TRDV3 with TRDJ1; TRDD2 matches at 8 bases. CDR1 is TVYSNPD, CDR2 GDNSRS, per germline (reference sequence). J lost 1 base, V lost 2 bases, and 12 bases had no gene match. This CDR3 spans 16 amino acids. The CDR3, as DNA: TGTGCCTTTCGCTTCCTACTAGGACTGTGCACCGATAAACTCATCTTT. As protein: CAFRFLLGLCTDKLIF. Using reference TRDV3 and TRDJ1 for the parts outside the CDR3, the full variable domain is CDKVTQSSPDQTVASGSEVVLLCTYDTVYSNPDLFWYRIRPDYSFQFVFYGDNSRSEGADFTQGRFSVKHILTQKAFHLVISPVRTEDSATYYCAFRFLLGLCTDKLIFGKGTRVTVEP.

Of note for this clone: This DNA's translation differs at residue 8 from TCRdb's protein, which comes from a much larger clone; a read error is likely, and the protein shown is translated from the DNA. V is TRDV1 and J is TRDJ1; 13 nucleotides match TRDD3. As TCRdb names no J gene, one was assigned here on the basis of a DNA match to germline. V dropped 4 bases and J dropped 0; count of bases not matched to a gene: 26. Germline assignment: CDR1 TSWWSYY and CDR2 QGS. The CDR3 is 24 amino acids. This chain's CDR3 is CALGGPSRDYWGIRRTRYTDKLIF. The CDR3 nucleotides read TGTGCTCTTGGGGGACCGAGTCGCGACTACTGGGGGATACGCCGTACTCGGTACACCGATAAACTCATCTTT.

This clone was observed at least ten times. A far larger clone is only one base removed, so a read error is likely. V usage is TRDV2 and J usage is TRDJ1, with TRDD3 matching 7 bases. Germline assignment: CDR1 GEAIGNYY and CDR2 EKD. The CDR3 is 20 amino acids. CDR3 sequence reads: CACDTIEKRGTGDSTDKLTF. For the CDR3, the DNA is TGTGCCTGTGACACAATAGAAAAGAGGGGGACTGGGGATTCCACCGATAAACTCACCTTT.

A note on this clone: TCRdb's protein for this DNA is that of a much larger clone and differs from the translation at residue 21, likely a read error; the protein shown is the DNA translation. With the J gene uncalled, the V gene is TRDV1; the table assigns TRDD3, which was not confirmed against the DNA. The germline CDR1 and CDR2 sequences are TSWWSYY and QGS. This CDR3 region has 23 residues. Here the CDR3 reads CALGEIAYARNGGHGVYTDKPIF. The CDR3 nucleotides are TGTGCTCTTGGGGAAATAGCGTATGCTAGAAATGGGGGACACGGGGTGTACACCGATAAACCCATCTTT.

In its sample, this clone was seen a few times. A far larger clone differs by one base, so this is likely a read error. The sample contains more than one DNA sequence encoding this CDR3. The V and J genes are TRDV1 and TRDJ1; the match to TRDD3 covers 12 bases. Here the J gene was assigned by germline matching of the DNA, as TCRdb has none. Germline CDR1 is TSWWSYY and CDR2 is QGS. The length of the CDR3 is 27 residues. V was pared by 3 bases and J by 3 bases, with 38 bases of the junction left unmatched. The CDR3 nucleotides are TGTGCTCTTGGGGACCCCCGGTCCGGTCTTCCCACGTACTTCTACTGGGGGATACTGACAGGTTCCGATAAACTCATCTTT. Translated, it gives CALGDPRSGLPTYFYWGILTGSDKLIF.